There are a few counts of the clone carrying this T cell receptor beta chain. One end of the junction is discordant with germline, which a read error may explain. In building TCR beta libraries, iRepertoire HTBI primers were used together with Arm-PCR of CDR3 regions. Each CDR3 protein is one row after TCRdb ran MiXCR on the multiplex PCR reads. The table has around 500,000 distinct CDR3 sequences, about 16% seen once; the top ten hold 25%. Stated time point: newly diagnosed GD, antithyroid drugs for less than 3 months. Generation of the TCR library employed RNA extracted from PBMCs. The record originates from a study of regulatory T cells in long-lasting Graves disease. Per germline, CDR1 SQVTM and CDR2 ANQGSEA. This CDR3 region has 14 residues. The sample was also reused in another study, on T cells in Graves' hyperthyroidism and ophthalmopathy.

Material: peripheral blood mononuclear cells (PBMCs), obtained at new diagnosis, from a patient treated with antithyroid drugs. This rearrangement joins TRBV29-1 to TRBJ2-2, with TRBD1 matching over 10 bases. The sequence came from a woman aged 40 to 65 with Graves disease. CDR3 region: CSVVATGGTGEPFF. The DNA of the CDR3 is TGCAGCGTTGTGGCGACAGGGGGCACCGGGGAGCCGTTTTTT.